This T cell receptor (beta chain) was found in a study of T-cell reconstitution after alpha-beta-depleted transplantation in children. The V gene's germline CDR1 is MNHEY and CDR2 SVGEGT. There are 17 residues in the CDR3. V lost 5 bases and J lost 3; bases outside the gene matches: 10. A TCRbeta library incorporating unique molecular identifiers was prepared. TCRdb re-called the PCR reads with MiXCR, one entry per CDR3 protein. The sample holds approximately 980,000 distinct CDR3 sequences, roughly 29% seen once. The sequencing here drew on PBMCs, mostly from graft donor cells, taken 360 days after TCRalphabeta/CD19-depleted stem cell transplant. This TCR was sampled from a boy in the first two years of life who had a stem cell transplant for SCID, so the T cells may come from the graft donor. The chain has TRBV6-2 or TRBV6-3 and TRBJ2-3; 11 bases align to TRBD2. The CDR3 DNA reads as TGTGCCAGCAGTATAGCGGGGGGGCTTGCTTCGACAGATACGCAGTATTTT. Protein sequence: CASSIAGGLASTDTQYF.